This T cell receptor (beta chain) was identified during a study of blood T cell repertoires in COVID-19. Across the whole study: Samples of COVID-19 (acute and convalescent) were obtained from the United States, Italy and Spain. PBMCs, B-cell-depleted T cells, or T cells provided the cDNA or gDNA that made up the material.

Authors' analysis steps: Amplification from reference gene primers served as the basis for estimated nucleated cell counts. Profiling relied on immunoSEQ multiplex PCR, and the TCRdb table lists in-frame clones only, not all of them. D and trimming were read from the DNA, whereas the V and J calls and clone size are those reported in that table. This sample has approximately 69,000 clones, with around four fifths found just once. The germline V gene has CDR1 MGHDK and CDR2 SYGVNS. CDR3 length equals 13 residues. The V end was cut by 2 bases, the J end by 4 bases, with 6 bases between. Sequencing was performed on peripheral blood. The TCR originated in a woman between 55 and 75 years old with acute or convalescent COVID-19. The chain uses TRBV25-1 and TRBJ1-3; possible D gene TRBD1, 6 bases. CDR3: CASSETGGNTIYF. In nucleotides, the CDR3 is TGTGCCAGCAGTGAAACAGGGGGAAACACCATATATTTT.